This entry lists 11 T cell receptor beta chains sequenced from one sample in a study of early T cells in non-severe SARS-CoV-2 infection. Each CDR3 protein gets one entry after TCRdb re-called the 5' RACE reads with MiXCR. The sample holds 60,000 or so distinct CDR3 sequences, 12% seen once. Sequencing was performed on whole blood. The receptors derive from an adult who was a healthcare worker with PCR-confirmed SARS-CoV-2 infection or an uninfected control (not recorded which).

The V gene is TRBV6-1, the J gene TRBJ2-3; maybe TRBD2 (6 bases). The CDR3 loop spans 15 amino acids. CDR1 is MNHNS, CDR2 SASEGT, per germline. Trimming removed 5 bases from V and 0 bases from J, with 12 bases in between. DNA for the CDR3: TGTGCCAGCAGTTGGGACTTGGCTAGCACAGATACGCAGTATTTT. It is translated as CASSWDLASTDTQYF.

This clonotype was counted only a few times. As DNA, the CDR3 is TGTGCCAGCAGTTACTCCAGGGCAGGGATGCAGCCCCAGCATTTT. It codes for CASSYSRAGMQPQHF. The chain carries TRBV6-6 and TRBJ1-5; tentatively, D is TRBD1 (5 bases). Germline V CDR1 and CDR2: MNHNY, SVGAGI (reference sequence). V was cut by 0 bases and J by 7 bases, with 13 bases left in between. This CDR3 spans 15 amino acids.

Ten or more counts support this clonotype. CDR3 loop: CASSTKGGSLKETQYF. CDR3 nucleotide sequence: TGTGCCAGCAGCACCAAGGGCGGGTCCCTCAAAGAGACCCAGTACTTC. V and J are TRBV7-2 and TRBJ2-5, with a possible D match to TRBD2 (5 bases). This CDR3 region has 16 residues. Trimming took 5 bases from V and 3 from J, leaving 19 bases between them. Per germline, CDR1 SGHTA and CDR2 FQGNSA. Based on the CDR3 plus reference TRBV7-2 and TRBJ2-5, the full variable domain is GAGVSQSPSNKVTEKGKDVELRCDPISGHTALYWYRQSLGQGLEFLIYFQGNSAPDKSGLPSDRFSAERTGGSVSTLTIQRTQQEDSAVYLCASSTKGGSLKETQYFGPGTRLLVL.

This clonotype was found many times. The V and J genes are TRBV7-6 and TRBJ1-2; D ambiguous. This CDR3 comprises 15 residues. Looked up from germline, CDR1 is SGHVS and CDR2 is FNYEAQ. V was shortened by 2 bases and J by 4 bases, with 14 bases between the two germline ends. For the CDR3, the DNA is TGTGCCAGCAGCTTATTTAGTTCCACCGGCTATGGCTACACCTTC. Its translation is CASSLFSSTGYGYTF.

The gene calls are TRBV7-9 and TRBJ2-3; 13 bases match TRBD2. Per the germline V gene, CDR1 is SEHNR and CDR2 is FQNEAQ (reference sequence). The CDR3 extends over 17 amino acids. J was trimmed by 2 bases and V by 1 base; bases with no gene match: 3. This chain's CDR3 is CASSLGGTSGVTDTQYF. The DNA for the CDR3 is TGTGCCAGCAGCTTAGGAGGGACTAGCGGGGTCACAGATACGCAGTATTTT.

This clonotype was found many times. CDR3 protein: CASSPEAGANSPLHF. In nucleotides, the CDR3 is TGTGCCAGCTCACCAGAAGCAGGTGCCAATTCACCCCTCCACTTT. The rearrangement links TRBV18 to TRBJ1-6; unclear D gene. CDR1 KGHSH and CDR2 LQKENI come from the germline V gene. The CDR3 is 15 residues long. V lost 2 bases and J 7 bases, leaving 12 bases between the germline ends.

In its sample, this clonotype was seen many times. The chain combines TRBV7-9 with TRBJ1-1; unclear D gene. Germline V gene data show CDR1 as SEHNR and CDR2 as FQNEAQ (reference sequence). The CDR3 is made up of 13 amino acids. Trimming stripped 5 bases from V and 4 bases from J, with 11 bases between. CDR3 nucleotide sequence: TGTGCCAGCAGCAAAACCGTGGTCACTGAAGCTTTCTTT. Amino acids: CASSKTVVTEAFF.

This clonotype came up many times. The chain combines TRBV12-3 or TRBV12-4 with TRBJ1-1, with D perhaps TRBD1 (5 bases). This CDR3 is 13 amino acids long. Trimming took 3 bases from V and 4 from J, leaving 9 bases between them. The CDR3 DNA sequence: TGTGCCAGCAGTTTGGGGGGATTCACTGAAGCTTTCTTT. Translated: CASSLGGFTEAFF.

Only a few counts were recorded for this clonotype. This sequence joins TRBV4-1 and TRBJ2-7, with a weak D call TRBD1 (6 bases). Trimming took 1 base from V and 2 from J, leaving 12 bases between them. The germline V gene has CDR1 MGHRA and CDR2 YSYEKL. CDR3 size: 15 residues. In nucleotides, the CDR3 is TGCGCCAGCAGCCAAGTAGGTACAGGGCCCTACGAGCAGTACTTC. Its protein product is CASSQVGTGPYEQYF.

This clonotype was observed many times. The genes are TRBV2 and TRBJ2-3, with 7 bases that match TRBD2. This CDR3 is 15 amino acids long. The trim removed 6 bases at V and 4 bases at J, leaving 10 bases unmatched. Germline loops: CDR1 SNHLY, CDR2 FYNNEI. CDR3 DNA: TGTGCCAGCAGACTAGCGTCCCAAGGTGCAGATACGCAGTATTTT. Its translation: CASRLASQGADTQYF.

This clonotype occurred once. The chain combines TRBV28 with TRBJ1-5; TRBD1 is a possible D gene (5 bases). The CDR3 is made up of 14 amino acids. Germline V CDR1 and CDR2: MDHEN, SYDVKM. The V end lost 3 bases, the J end lost 2 bases, and 8 bases lay between the germline ends. The CDR3 loop reads CASSLGGGNQPQHF. CDR3 sequence (DNA): TGTGCCAGCAGTTTGGGGGGGGGCAATCAGCCCCAGCATTTT. The entire variable domain, with the rest obtained from reference TRBV28 and TRBJ1-5, is as follows: DVKVTQSSRYLVKRTGEKVFLECVQDMDHENMFWYRQDPGLGLRLIYFSYDVKMKEKGDIPEGYSVSREKKERFSLILESASTNQTSMYLCASSLGGGNQPQHFGDGTRLSIL.